This T cell receptor beta chain was profiled in a study of CD8+ T cells in alopecia areata (dated 2018 in TCRdb). As for the study more broadly: Treated patients were enrolled in an open-label pilot trial of oral tofacitinib, 5 to 10 mg twice daily, for moderate-to-severe alopecia areata. Patients stayed on tofacitinib for 6 to 18 months and then had 6 months of follow-up off drug so that delayed response and recurrence could be assessed. immunoSEQ multiplex PCR using 35 Vbeta forward primers and 13 Jbeta reverse primers was used to amplify TCRbeta CDR3 regions. The RNA source kit depended on sample type: the PAXgene miRNA kit for fixed scalp, the miRNeasy kit for PBMCs, and the RNeasy kit for mouse skin. In humans, TCRbeta sequencing was performed on scalp tissue and on sorted CD4+ and CD8+ peripheral blood T cells from healthy controls and from patients with patchy or totalis/universalis alopecia areata. Disease severity in treated patients was measured with the SALT score, which quantifies the percentage of affected scalp surface area. In both human patients and the C3H/HeJ mouse model, the study applied high-throughput TCRbeta sequencing to look at T cell clonal expansion in alopecia areata. Scalp clonality was compared across normal scalp (n=4), patchy alopecia areata scalp (n=8), and alopecia totalis/universalis scalp (n=8). Biopsies were taken from tofacitinib-treated patients at baseline and at 4 and 24 weeks of treatment, and a later scalp biopsy was taken in several of the tofacitinib-treated patients. Overall study outcomes, separate from this receptor: Lesional scalp, especially in alopecia totalis/universalis, showed higher clonality and more expanded CD8+ clones than normal scalp, suggesting antigenic drive. Scalp clonality and the number of expanded CD8+ clones among the top 100 scalp clones were significantly decreased by tofacitinib. Compared with mice, TCR sequences shared between patients were less clear, possibly partly because of HLA diversity across the patient population. The treated cohort was small, with a single nonresponder, so links between baseline CD8+ expansion and response need larger studies. Many expanded lesional clones persisted in scalp and blood during tofacitinib treatment, which may partly explain relapse after stopping treatment. Scalp TCR repertoire analysis is complicated because resident alphabeta T cells in normal human skin are also sequenced, whereas mouse skin is dominated by gammadelta T cells.

The library was generated by the immunoSEQ multiplex PCR assay. To provide template for TCR sequencing, every sample had RNA extracted and reverse transcribed into cDNA. First-strand cDNA was synthesized using SuperScript III with a 2:1 mix of oligo-dT and random hexamers. A synthetic immune receptor repertoire was used to assess amplification bias, and residual bias was removed computationally. The authors' analysis ran thus. Raw reads were preprocessed to remove errors, and CDR3 was defined by IMGT conventions from the conserved cysteine to phenylalanine. To get clonality, Shannon entropy was normalized by log2 of the number of productive unique TCRs and the result was subtracted from 1. Whether scalp clones were CD4 or CD8 was inferred by matching scalp TCRbeta sequences against CD4 and CD8 repertoires sorted from blood. As stored in TCRdb, this immuneACCESS dataset retains in-frame rearrangements with V and J assigned. A fraction of the clones does not appear; measured against another copy, unresolved V genes explain less than half of the discrepancy, and the remainder lacks a known reason. Clone size and the V and J calls come from that table; the DNA yielded D and trimming. The sample includes 150,000 to 200,000 clones, with 53% observed a single time. The top ten constitute roughly a tenth of the sample.

About this clone: Its antigen remains unidentified. Nothing much larger sits one base from this clone, and base qualities are not available.

The CDR3 runs 12 residues from the cysteine to the phenylalanine. Only the CDR3 DNA stays, 36 bases, in frame from base 1. The germline V gene (reference sequence) provides CDR1 PRHDT and CDR2 FYEKMQ. Trimming takes 8 bases from V and 5 bases from J, and the germline ends sit 12 bases apart. The sample's time point label, decoded: roughly 24 weeks on oral tofacitinib. Sample treatment or condition, as interpreted from the label and publication: oral pan-JAK inhibitor, 5-10 mg twice daily. Lesional scalp punch biopsies and peripheral blood were collected from alopecia areata patients. PBMCs were isolated by density centrifugation and stained for CD3, CD4 and CD8, after which CD4+ and CD8+ T cells were sorted on a FACSAria.

This chain is built from TRBV13 and TRBJ1-1; the D segment could be TRBD1, given 6 matching bases. The source is a human donor with alopecia areata. This material consisted of CD8+ T cells sorted from blood, taken at week 24, from a patient treated with tofacitinib. The sequenced DNA: TGTGCCAGCGGACAGTTGAGGACTGAAGCTTTCTTT. It codes for CASGQLRTEAFF. The CDR3, completed at both ends by the reference TRBV13 and TRBJ1-1 genes, gives the full variable domain AAGVIQSPRHLIKEKRETATLKCYPIPRHDTVYWYQQGPGQDPQFLISFYEKMQSDKGSIPDRFSAQQFSDYHSELNMSSLELGDSALYFCASGQLRTEAFFGQGTRLTVV.